Sequencing of this T cell receptor beta chain was carried out in a study of blood T cell repertoires in COVID-19. Study-wide background: Spain, Italy and the United States supplied samples that represented acute and convalescent COVID-19.

TCRdb's copy holds only in-frame clones and misses some; the assay was immunoSEQ multiplex PCR. The table includes 320,000 or so clones, 80% to 90% detected once. The CDR3 contains 17 residues. Germline V gene data show CDR1 as KGHDR and CDR2 as SFDVKD. V lost 4 bases to trimming and J lost 5 bases, with 22 bases between them. Clinical history reported by participants formed the basis on which cohorts were assigned. Among Cohort 3 donors, those recovered had two negative PCRs, clearance, or symptom resolution. The sequence derives from a man aged 25-45 years who had recovered from COVID-19. Input material: PBMCs or T cells enriched from blood (not recorded which). The V gene is TRBV24-1, the J gene TRBJ2-5, with D perhaps matching TRBD2 (6 bases). For the CDR3, the DNA is TGTGCCACCAGTGAGTCAACGGGTCCTGGAGGGTGGGAGACCCAGTACTTC. It encodes CATSESTGPGGWETQYF.